This T cell receptor (beta chain) was captured by sequencing in a study of OX40 agonist ivuxolimab in advanced cancers. Study-level background: Patients assigned to dose escalation were diagnosed with hepatocellular carcinoma, melanoma, renal cell or head and neck cancer. Study findings and constraints: Circulating CD4+ and CD8+ T cells showed clonal expansion by week 6 at 0.1 to 3.0 mg/kg.

Germline lookup yields CDR1 GTSNPN and CDR2 SVGIG (reference sequence). V was pared by 8 bases and J by 1 base, with 6 bases of the junction left unmatched. This CDR3 spans 14 amino acids. Produced via immunoSEQ multiplex PCR; TCRdb's table is partial and in-frame only. The data hold under 140,000 clones, with over 85% observed a single time. A remark on this clone: Its antigen is not identified.

Prior autoimmune disease or systemic immunosuppression barred patients. The specimen was CD4+ or CD8+ T cells sorted from blood, collected in a trial of the OX40 agonist ivuxolimab. The origin of this receptor is an adult with an advanced solid tumor such as melanoma, head and neck, liver or kidney cancer. The gene calls are TRBV30 and TRBJ2-2; 8 bases map to TRBD1. CDR3 bases: TGTGCCATAAACAGGGGGAGGAACACCGGGGAGCTGTTTTTT. It specifies CAINRGRNTGELFF.